The source of this T cell receptor (beta chain) is a study of patients and donors after allogeneic stem cell transplantation. Each CDR3 protein gets one entry after TCRdb re-called the RT-PCR reads with MiXCR. There are about 410,000 distinct CDR3 sequences in the sample; around 16% occur only once, and 7.2% lies in the top ten. Germline V gives CDR1 MNHEY, CDR2 SVGEGT. V gave up 2 bases and J gave up 2 bases, with 11 bases separating them. This CDR3 is 15 amino acids long. Material for sequencing was blood, either unsorted or a sorted T cell fraction (not recorded which). The gene calls are TRBV6-2 or TRBV6-3 and TRBJ2-3, with D perhaps TRBD1 (6 bases). This TCR came from a human donor who was either an allogeneic HSCT recipient or a stem cell or donor lymphocyte infusion donor (not recorded which). It is not recorded whose cells these are; they may come from a transplant donor. The CDR3 loop reads CASSYRGSYTDTQYF. For the CDR3, the DNA is TGTGCCAGCAGTTACAGGGGGTCCTACACAGATACGCAGTATTTT.